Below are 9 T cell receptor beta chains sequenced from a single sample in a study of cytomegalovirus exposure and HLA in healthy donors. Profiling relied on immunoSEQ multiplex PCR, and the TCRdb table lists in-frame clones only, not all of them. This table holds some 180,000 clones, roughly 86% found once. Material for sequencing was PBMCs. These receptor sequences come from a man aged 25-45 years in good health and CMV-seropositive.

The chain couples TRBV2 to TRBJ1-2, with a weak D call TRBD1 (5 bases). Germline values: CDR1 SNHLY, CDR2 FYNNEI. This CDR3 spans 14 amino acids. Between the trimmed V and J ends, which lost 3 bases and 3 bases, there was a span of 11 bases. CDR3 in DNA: TGTGCCAGCAGTGACGGGGCTACATACTATGGCTACACCTTC. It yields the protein CASSDGATYYGYTF.

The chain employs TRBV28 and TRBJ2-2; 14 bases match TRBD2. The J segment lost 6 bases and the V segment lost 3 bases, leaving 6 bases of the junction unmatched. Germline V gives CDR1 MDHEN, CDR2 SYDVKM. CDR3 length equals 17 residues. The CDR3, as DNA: TGTGCCAGCAGTTTGACTAGCGGGAGGGCCCCGGCCGGGGAGCTGTTTTTT. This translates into CASSLTSGRAPAGELFF. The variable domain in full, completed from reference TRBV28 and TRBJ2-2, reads DVKVTQSSRYLVKRTGEKVFLECVQDMDHENMFWYRQDPGLGLRLIYFSYDVKMKEKGDIPEGYSVSREKKERFSLILESASTNQTSMYLCASSLTSGRAPAGELFFGEGSRLTVL.

In nucleotides, the CDR3 is TGTGCCAGCAGTTATGACAGGGGATCTTCCGGAAACACCATATATTTT. It is translated as CASSYDRGSSGNTIYF. The rearrangement links TRBV6-5 to TRBJ1-3, with 8 bases matching TRBD1. Trimming cost V 3 bases and J 4 bases; bases outside gene matches: 8. This CDR3 contains 16 residues. Germline CDR1 and CDR2: MNHEY and SVGAGI.

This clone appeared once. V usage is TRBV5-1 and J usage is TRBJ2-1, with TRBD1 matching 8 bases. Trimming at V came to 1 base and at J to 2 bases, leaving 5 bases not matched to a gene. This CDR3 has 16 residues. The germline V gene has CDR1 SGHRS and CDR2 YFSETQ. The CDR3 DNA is TGCGCCAGCAGCTTGCCAGGGGGCCTGGCCTACAATGAGCAGTTCTTC. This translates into CASSLPGGLAYNEQFF. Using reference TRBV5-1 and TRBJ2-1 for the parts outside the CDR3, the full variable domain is KAGVTQTPRYLIKTRGQQVTLSCSPISGHRSVSWYQQTPGQGLQFLFEYFSETQRNKGNFPGRFSGRQFSNSRSEMNVSTLELGDSALYLCASSLPGGLAYNEQFFGPGTRLTVL.

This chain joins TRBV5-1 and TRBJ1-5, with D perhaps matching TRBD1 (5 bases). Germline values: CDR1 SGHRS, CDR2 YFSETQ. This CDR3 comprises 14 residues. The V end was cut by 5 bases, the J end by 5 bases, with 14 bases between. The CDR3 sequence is CASRQGTPDQPQHF. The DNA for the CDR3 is TGCGCCAGCAGGCAAGGGACCCCAGATCAGCCCCAGCATTTT.

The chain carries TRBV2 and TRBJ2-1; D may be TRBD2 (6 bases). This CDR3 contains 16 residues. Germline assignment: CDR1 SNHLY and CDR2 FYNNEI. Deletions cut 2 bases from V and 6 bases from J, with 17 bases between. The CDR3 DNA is TGTGCCAGCAGTGAACAATCCAGCGGGCCAGGCAATGAGCAGTTCTTC. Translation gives CASSEQSSGPGNEQFF.

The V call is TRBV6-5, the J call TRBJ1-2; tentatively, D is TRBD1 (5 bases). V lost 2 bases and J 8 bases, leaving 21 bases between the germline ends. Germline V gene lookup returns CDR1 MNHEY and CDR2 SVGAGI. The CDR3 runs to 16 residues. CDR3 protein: CASSYNPDRPAPGYTF. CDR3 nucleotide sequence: TGTGCCAGCAGTTACAACCCCGACAGACCCGCTCCCGGCTACACCTTC.

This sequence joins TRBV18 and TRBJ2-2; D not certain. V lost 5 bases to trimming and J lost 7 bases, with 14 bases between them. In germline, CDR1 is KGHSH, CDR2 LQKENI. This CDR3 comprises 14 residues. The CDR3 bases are TGTGCCAGCTCAGATGACGCACGAAGCGGGGAGCTGTTTTTT. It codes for CASSDDARSGELFF.

The CDR3 nucleotides read TGTGCCAGCAGCTTGGGGCCCCCAGGGCGGGGTCAGCCCCAGCATTTT. This sequence encodes CASSLGPPGRGQPQHF. This chain links TRBV5-6 with TRBJ1-5; TRBD1 might be the D (5 bases). V lost 0 bases and J 6 bases, leaving 16 bases between the germline ends. The CDR3 covers 16 residues. Germline V CDR1 and CDR2: SGHDT, YYEEEE.